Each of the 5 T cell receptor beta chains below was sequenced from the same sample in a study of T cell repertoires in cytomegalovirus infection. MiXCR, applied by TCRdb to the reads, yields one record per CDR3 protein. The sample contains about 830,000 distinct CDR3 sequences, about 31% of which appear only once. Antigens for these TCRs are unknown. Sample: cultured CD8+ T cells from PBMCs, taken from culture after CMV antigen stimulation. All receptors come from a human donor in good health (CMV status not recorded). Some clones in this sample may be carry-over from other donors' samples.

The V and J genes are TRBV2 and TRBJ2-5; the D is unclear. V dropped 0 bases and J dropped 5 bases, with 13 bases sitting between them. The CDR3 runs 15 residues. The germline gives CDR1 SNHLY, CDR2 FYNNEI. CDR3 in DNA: TGTGCCAGCAGTGAAGCCCGTGGAACCGCGGAGACCCAGTACTTC. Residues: CASSEARGTAETQYF. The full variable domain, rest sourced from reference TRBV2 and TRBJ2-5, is EPEVTQTPSHQVTQMGQEVILRCVPISNHLYFYWYRQILGQKVEFLVSFYNNEISEKSEIFDDQFSVERPDGSNFTLKIRSTKLEDSAMYFCASSEARGTAETQYFGPGTRLLVL.

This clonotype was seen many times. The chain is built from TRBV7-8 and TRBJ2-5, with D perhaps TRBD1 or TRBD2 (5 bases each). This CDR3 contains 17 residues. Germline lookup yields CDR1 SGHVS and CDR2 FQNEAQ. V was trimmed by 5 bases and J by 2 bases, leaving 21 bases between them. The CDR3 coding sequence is TGTGCCAGCAGCCCCCATCGAGGGATGACAGCTCAAGAGACCCAGTACTTC. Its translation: CASSPHRGMTAQETQYF.

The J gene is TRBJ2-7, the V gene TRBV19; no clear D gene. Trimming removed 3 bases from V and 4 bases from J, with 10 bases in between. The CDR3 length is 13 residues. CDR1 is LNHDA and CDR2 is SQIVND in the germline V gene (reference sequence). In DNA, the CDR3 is TGTGCCAGTAGTATGGTCCTTGGGTACGAGCAGTACGTC. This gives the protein CASSMVLGYEQYV.

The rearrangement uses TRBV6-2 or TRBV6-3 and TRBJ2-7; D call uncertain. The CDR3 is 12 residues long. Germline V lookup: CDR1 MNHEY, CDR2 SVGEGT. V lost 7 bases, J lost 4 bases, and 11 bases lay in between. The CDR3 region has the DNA TGTGCCAGCAATGGGCTAGGGTACGAGCAGTACGTC. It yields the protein CASNGLGYEQYV.

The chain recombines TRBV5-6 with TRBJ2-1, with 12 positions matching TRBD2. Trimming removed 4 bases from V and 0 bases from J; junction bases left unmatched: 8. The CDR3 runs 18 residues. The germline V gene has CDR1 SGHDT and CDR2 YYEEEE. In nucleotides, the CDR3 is TGTGCCAGCAGCCTGACTAGCGGGGGTGGTAGCTCCTACAATGAGCAGTTCTTC. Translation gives CASSLTSGGGSSYNEQFF.